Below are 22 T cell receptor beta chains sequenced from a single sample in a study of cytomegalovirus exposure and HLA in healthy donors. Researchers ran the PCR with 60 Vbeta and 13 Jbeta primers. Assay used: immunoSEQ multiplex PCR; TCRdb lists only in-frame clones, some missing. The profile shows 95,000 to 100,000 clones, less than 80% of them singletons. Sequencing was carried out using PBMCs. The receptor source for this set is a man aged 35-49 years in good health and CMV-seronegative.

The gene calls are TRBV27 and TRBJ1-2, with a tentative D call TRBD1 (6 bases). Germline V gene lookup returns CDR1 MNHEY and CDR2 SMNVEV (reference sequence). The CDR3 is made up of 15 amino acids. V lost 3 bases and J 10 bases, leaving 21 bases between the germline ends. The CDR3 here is CASSFRALDRTHYTF. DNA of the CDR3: TGTGCCAGCAGTTTTAGGGCCCTAGACAGGACCCACTACACCTTC.

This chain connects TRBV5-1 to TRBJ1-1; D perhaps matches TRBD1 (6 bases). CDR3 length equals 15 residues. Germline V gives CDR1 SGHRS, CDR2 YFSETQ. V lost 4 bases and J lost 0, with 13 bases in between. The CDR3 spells CASSRAGAMNTEAFF. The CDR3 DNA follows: TGCGCCAGCAGCCGGGCAGGGGCGATGAACACTGAAGCTTTCTTT.

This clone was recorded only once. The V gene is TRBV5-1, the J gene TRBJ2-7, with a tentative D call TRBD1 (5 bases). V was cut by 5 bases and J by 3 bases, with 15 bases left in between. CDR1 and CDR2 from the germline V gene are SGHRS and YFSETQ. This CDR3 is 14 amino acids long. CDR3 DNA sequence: TGCGCCAGCAGGGTCGTAAAAGGGGACTACGAGCAGTACTTC. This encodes CASRVVKGDYEQYF. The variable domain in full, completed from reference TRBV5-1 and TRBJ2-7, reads KAGVTQTPRYLIKTRGQQVTLSCSPISGHRSVSWYQQTPGQGLQFLFEYFSETQRNKGNFPGRFSGRQFSNSRSEMNVSTLELGDSALYLCASRVVKGDYEQYFGPGTRLTVT.

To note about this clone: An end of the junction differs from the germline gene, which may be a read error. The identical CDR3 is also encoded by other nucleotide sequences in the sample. CDR3 DNA: TGTGCCAGCAGTGAAAGGTTAGCGAGCTTGAATTCCCCCCTCCACTTT. Protein product: CASSERLASLNSPLHF. The V and J genes are TRBV6-1 and TRBJ1-6, with D hard to call. In germline, CDR1 is MNHNS, CDR2 SASEGT. This CDR3 spans 16 amino acids.

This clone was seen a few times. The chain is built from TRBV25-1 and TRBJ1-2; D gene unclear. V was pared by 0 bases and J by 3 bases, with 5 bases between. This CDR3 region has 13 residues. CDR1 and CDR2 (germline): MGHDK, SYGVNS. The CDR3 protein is CASSEYRDYGYTF. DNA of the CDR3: TGTGCCAGCAGTGAATATCGGGACTATGGCTACACCTTC.

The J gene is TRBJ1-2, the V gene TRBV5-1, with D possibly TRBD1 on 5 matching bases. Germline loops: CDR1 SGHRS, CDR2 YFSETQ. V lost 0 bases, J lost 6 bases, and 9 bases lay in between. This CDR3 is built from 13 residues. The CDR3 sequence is CASSLVGGNGYTF. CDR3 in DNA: TGCGCCAGCAGCTTGGTGGGGGGTAATGGCTACACCTTC.

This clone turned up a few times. The CDR3, as DNA: TGTGCCAGCAGCCCCCGTCCGGCTAGCGGGGGGGCCCACGAGCAGTACGTC. It codes for CASSPRPASGGAHEQYV. V gene TRBV21-1 combines with J gene TRBJ2-7; no DNA check was done on the table's D call, TRBD2. TRBV21-1 is a recognized pseudogene. This CDR3 has 17 residues.

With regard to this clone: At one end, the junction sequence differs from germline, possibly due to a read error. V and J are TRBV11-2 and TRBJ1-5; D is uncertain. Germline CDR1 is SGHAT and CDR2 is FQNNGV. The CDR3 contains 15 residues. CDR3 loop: CASSLGGYSDQPQHF. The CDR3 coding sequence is TGTGCCAGCAGCTTAGGGGGTTATAGCGATCAGCCCCAGCATTTT. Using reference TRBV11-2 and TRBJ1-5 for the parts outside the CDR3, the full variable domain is EAGVAQSPRYKIIEKRQSVAFWCNPISGHATLYWYQQILGQGPKLLIQFQNNGVVDDSQLPKDRFSAERLKGVDSTLKIQPAKLEDSAVYLCASSLGGYSDQPQHFGDGTRLSIL.

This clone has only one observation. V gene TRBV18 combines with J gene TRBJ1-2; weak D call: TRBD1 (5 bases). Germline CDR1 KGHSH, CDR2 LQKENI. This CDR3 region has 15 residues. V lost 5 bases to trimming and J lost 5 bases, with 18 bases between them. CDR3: CASSTDTGTAYGYTF. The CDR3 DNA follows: TGTGCCAGCTCAACGGATACGGGGACTGCTTATGGCTACACCTTC.

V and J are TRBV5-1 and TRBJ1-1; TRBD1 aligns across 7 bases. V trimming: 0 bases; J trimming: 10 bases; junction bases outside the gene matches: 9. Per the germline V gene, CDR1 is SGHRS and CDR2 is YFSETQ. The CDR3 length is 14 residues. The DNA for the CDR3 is TGCGCCAGCAGCTTGGAGCCGGGACAGTTGAGAGCTTTCTTT. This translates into CASSLEPGQLRAFF.

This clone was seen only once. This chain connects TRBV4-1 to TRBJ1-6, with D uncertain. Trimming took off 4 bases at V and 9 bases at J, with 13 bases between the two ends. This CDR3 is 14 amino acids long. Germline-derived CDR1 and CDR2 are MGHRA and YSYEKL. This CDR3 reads CASSLGVESSPLHF. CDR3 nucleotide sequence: TGCGCCAGCAGCCTTGGAGTCGAGTCTTCACCCCTCCACTTT.

The CDR3 DNA reads as TGTGCCAGCAGTGCCCCAAATAGCAATCAGCCCCAGCATTTT. The encoded protein is CASSAPNSNQPQHF. The chain carries TRBV2 and TRBJ1-5; D gene uncertain. The V and J ends lost 4 bases and 0 bases respectively, with 7 bases between them. Germline assignment: CDR1 SNHLY and CDR2 FYNNEI. This CDR3 has 14 residues.

This CDR3 reads CASHPGFTGLGYGYTF. DNA of the CDR3: TGCGCCAGCCACCCGGGGTTTACAGGGTTGGGCTATGGCTACACCTTC. The chain joins TRBV5-1 to TRBJ1-2; weak D call: TRBD1 (6 bases). Between the trimmed V and J ends, which lost 7 bases and 4 bases, there was a span of 23 bases. The CDR3 extends over 16 amino acids. The V gene's germline CDR1 is SGHRS and CDR2 YFSETQ. The variable domain in full, with the rest retrieved from reference TRBV5-1 and TRBJ1-2, is KAGVTQTPRYLIKTRGQQVTLSCSPISGHRSVSWYQQTPGQGLQFLFEYFSETQRNKGNFPGRFSGRQFSNSRSEMNVSTLELGDSALYLCASHPGFTGLGYGYTFGSGTRLTVV.

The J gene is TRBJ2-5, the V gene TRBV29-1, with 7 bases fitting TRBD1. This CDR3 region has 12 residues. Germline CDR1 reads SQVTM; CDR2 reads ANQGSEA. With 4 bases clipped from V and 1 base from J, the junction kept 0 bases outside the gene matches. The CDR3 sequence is CSVGTGQETQYF. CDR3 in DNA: TGCAGCGTTGGGACAGGCCAAGAGACCCAGTACTTC.

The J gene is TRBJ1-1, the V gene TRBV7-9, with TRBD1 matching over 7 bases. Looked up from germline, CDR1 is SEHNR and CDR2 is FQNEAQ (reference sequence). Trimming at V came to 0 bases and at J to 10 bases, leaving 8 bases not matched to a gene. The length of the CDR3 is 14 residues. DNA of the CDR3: TGTGCCAGCAGCTTAGCGCGACAGGGTAGTGTAGCTTTCTTT. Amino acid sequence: CASSLARQGSVAFF.

CDR3 sequence reads: CASSTQEGNTEAFF. In DNA, the CDR3 is TGTGCCAGCAGCACCCAAGAGGGGAACACTGAAGCTTTCTTT. J is TRBJ1-1 and V is TRBV11-3; no firm D call. Trimming stripped 5 bases from V and 1 base from J, with 11 bases between. The CDR3 sequence is 14 residues long. In germline, CDR1 is SGHNT, CDR2 YENEEA.

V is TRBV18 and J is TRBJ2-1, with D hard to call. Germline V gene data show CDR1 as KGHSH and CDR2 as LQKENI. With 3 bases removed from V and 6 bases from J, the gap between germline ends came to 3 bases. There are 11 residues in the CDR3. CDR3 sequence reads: CASSPINEQFF. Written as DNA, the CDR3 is TGTGCCAGCTCACCTATCAATGAGCAGTTCTTC.

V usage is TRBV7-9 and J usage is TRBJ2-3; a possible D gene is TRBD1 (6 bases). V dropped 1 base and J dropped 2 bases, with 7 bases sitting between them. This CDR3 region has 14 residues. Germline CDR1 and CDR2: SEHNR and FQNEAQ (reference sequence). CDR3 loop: CASSLDRATDTQYF. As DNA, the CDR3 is TGTGCCAGCAGCTTAGACAGGGCCACAGATACGCAGTATTTT.

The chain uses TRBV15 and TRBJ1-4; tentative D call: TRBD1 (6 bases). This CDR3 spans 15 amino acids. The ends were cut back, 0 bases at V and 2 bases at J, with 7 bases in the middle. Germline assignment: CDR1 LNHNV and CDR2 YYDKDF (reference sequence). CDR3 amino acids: CATSREGATNEKLFF. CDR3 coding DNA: TGTGCCACCAGCAGAGAGGGGGCCACTAATGAAAAACTGTTTTTT.

CDR3 loop: CASSGQGFYEQYV. DNA of the CDR3: TGTGCCAGCAGTGGGCAGGGATTCTACGAGCAGTACGTC. The genes are TRBV6-1 and TRBJ2-7; D might be TRBD1 (5 bases). V dropped 4 bases and J dropped 3 bases, with 10 bases sitting between them. The germline V gene has CDR1 MNHNS and CDR2 SASEGT. This CDR3 contains 13 residues.

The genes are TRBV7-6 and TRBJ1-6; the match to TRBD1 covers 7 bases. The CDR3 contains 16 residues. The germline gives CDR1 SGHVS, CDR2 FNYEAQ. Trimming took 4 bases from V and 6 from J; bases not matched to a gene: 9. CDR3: CASSSDPGQPNSPLHF. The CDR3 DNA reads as TGTGCCAGCAGCTCCGACCCGGGACAGCCTAATTCACCCCTCCACTTT. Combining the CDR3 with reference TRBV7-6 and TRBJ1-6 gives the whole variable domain GAGVSQSPRYKVTKRGQDVALRCDPISGHVSLYWYRQALGQGPEFLTYFNYEAQQDKSGLPNDRFSAERPEGSISTLTIQRTEQRDSAMYRCASSSDPGQPNSPLHFGNGTRLTVT.

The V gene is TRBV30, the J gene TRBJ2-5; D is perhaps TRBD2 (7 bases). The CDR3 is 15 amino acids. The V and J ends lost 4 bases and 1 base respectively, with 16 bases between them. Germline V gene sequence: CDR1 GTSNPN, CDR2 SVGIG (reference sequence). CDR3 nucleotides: TGTGCCTGGACCCACTGGCGGGGGCCCCAAGAGACCCAGTACTTC. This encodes CAWTHWRGPQETQYF.